The 2 T cell receptor beta chains reported below all come from one sample, sequenced in a study of blood T cell repertoires in COVID-19. Using immunoSEQ multiplex PCR, the repertoire was profiled, and TCRdb retains in-frame clones only, with some absent. The sample shows approximately 170,000 clones, over 75% of them seen only once. Sequencing was done on a sample of peripheral blood. These receptors originate from a human donor in a cohort sampled during active COVID-19.

V usage is TRBV7-2 and J usage is TRBJ2-7, with a weak D call TRBD1 (5 bases). The CDR3 loop spans 14 amino acids. Germline CDR1 reads SGHTA; CDR2 reads FQGNSA. Trimming removed 3 bases at V and 5 bases at J, with 14 bases between. The CDR3 DNA is TGTGCCAGCAGCTTCCCCAGGGCCCTCGACGAGCAGTACTTC. Its protein is CASSFPRALDEQYF. Full variable domain (rest looked up from reference TRBV7-2 and TRBJ2-7): GAGVSQSPSNKVTEKGKDVELRCDPISGHTALYWYRQSLGQGLEFLIYFQGNSAPDKSGLPSDRFSAERTGGSVSTLTIQRTQQEDSAVYLCASSFPRALDEQYFGPGTRLTVT.

This chain links TRBV5-3 with TRBJ2-7; D is possibly TRBD2 (5 bases). TRBV5-3 is designated an ORF whose function remains uncertain. Trimming pared 1 base from V and 3 bases from J, leaving 17 bases between. CDR3 length: 16 residues. The CDR3 region has the DNA TGTGCCAGAAGCTTGAGGGTCGGGCCAGCGGTCTACGAGCAGTACTTC. Translated: CARSLRVGPAVYEQYF.